This TCR beta chain was sequenced for a study of vaccination effects on CD4 cells after COVID-19. In the study overall: Post-vaccine specimens arrived a median 72 days past the second dose. Findings and limits, study-wide: Marked clonal contraction was seen late after vaccination (in both infection- and vaccine-induced clones).

This clone came up a few times. The antigen is undetermined. Looked up from germline, CDR1 is LGHNA and CDR2 is YNFKEQ. This CDR3 spans 16 amino acids. The junction had 8 bases not matched to a gene; V was cut back by 3 bases and J by 8 bases. Antigen-specific CD4+ T cell clonotypes were called by their expansion after viral peptide-pool culture in ViraFEST. A 10-day culture period preceded the isolation of CD4+ T cells. All participants had two doses of either the BNT162b2 or mRNA-1273 vaccine. Cultivation was performed at two million PBMC per well with approximately 10 IU/ml IL-2 and approximately 9.2 ug/ml peptides added. The data were produced by immunoSEQ multiplex PCR, yet TCRdb's version contains in-frame clones alone and is incomplete. The table includes about 59,000 clones, around four fifths detected once.

Sequenced here: CD4+ T cells from PBMCs cultured with HCoV-OC43 spike peptides, sampled after COVID-19 vaccination. Stated subset: HCoV-OC43 spike overlapping peptide pool stimulation. This clonotype was obtained from a human donor who received a COVID-19 vaccine. The chain employs TRBV4-2 and TRBJ1-6; 9 nucleotides align to TRBD1. CDR3 sequence reads: CASSHSGQGLHSPLHF. The CDR3 coding sequence is TGTGCCAGCAGCCATTCTGGACAGGGGTTGCATTCACCCCTCCACTTT.